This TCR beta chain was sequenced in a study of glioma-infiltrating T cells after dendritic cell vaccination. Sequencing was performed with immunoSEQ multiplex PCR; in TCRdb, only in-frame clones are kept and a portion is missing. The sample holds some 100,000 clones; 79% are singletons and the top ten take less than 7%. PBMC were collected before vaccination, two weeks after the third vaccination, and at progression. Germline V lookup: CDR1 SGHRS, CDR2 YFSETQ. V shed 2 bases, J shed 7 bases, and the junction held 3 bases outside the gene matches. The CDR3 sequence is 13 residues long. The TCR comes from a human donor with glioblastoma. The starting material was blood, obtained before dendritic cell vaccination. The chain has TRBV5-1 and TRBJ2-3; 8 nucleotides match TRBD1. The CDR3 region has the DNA TGCGCCAGCAGCTTCCAGGGGGCTAATACGCAGTATTTT. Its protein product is CASSFQGANTQYF.